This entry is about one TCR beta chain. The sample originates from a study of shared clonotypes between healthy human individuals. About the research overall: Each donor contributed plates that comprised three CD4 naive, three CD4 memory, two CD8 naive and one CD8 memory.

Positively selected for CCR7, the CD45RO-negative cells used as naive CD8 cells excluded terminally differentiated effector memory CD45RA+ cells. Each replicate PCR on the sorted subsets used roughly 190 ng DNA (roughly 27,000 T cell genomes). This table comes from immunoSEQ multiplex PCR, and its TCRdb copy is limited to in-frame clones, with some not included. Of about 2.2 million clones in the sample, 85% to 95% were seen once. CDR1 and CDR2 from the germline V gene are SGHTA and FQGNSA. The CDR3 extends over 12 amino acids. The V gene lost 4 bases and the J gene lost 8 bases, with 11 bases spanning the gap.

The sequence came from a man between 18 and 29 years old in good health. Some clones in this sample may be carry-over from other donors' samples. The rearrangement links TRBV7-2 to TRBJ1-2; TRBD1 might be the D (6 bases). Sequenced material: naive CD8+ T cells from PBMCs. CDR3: CASSSRGGGYTF. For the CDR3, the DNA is TGTGCCAGCAGCTCCCGAGGGGGAGGCTACACCTTC.